One sample yielded the 8 T cell receptor beta chains listed below, sequenced in a study of T cell repertoires in cytomegalovirus infection. TCRdb passed the reads through MiXCR, listing each CDR3 protein once. The table has roughly 120,000 distinct CDR3 sequences, around a tenth seen once. These receptors lack a known antigen. Sequenced material: PBMCs, sequenced either directly or after in vitro stimulation (not recorded which). Receptors were obtained from a human donor in good health (CMV status not recorded). Some clones in this sample may be carry-over from other donors' samples.

This chain joins TRBV27 and TRBJ2-7, with TRBD1 matching over 9 bases. The trim removed 5 bases at V and 2 bases at J, leaving 7 bases unmatched. The CDR3 consists of 15 residues. CDR1 is MNHEY and CDR2 is SMNVEV in the germline V gene (reference sequence). CDR3 coding DNA: TGTGCCAGCAGTCGCCCCGGGACAGGGACCTACGAGCAGTACTTC. The encoded protein is CASSRPGTGTYEQYF.

V is TRBV5-1 and J is TRBJ2-2, with TRBD2 matching over 10 bases. J gave up 7 bases and V 0 bases, and 9 bases lay outside the gene matches. The CDR3 extends over 17 amino acids. Germline CDR1 and CDR2: SGHRS and YFSETQ. As DNA, the CDR3 is TGCGCCAGCAGCTTGGAGGCTAGCGGGAGTCCAGGCGGGGAGCTGTTTTTT. Translated: CASSLEASGSPGGELFF.

A few counts support this clonotype. The CDR3 sequence is CASSLGQSEAFF. The CDR3 nucleotides read TGTGCCAGCAGCTTAGGACAGTCTGAAGCTTTCTTT. V is TRBV7-9 and J is TRBJ1-1, with D perhaps matching TRBD1 (5 bases). V gave up 1 base and J gave up 6 bases, with 6 bases separating them. The length of the CDR3 is 12 residues. CDR1 and CDR2 from the germline V gene are SEHNR and FQNEAQ (reference sequence).

In this sample, this clonotype turned up a few times. The chain recombines TRBV18 with TRBJ1-6, with 7 bases matching TRBD1. Trimming removed 4 bases from V and 0 bases from J; junction bases left unmatched: 0. CDR3 length: 15 amino acids. Per germline, CDR1 KGHSH and CDR2 LQKENI. The DNA of the CDR3 is TGTGCCAGCTCACGGGACAGCTCCTATAATTCACCCCTCCACTTT. It specifies CASSRDSSYNSPLHF. Filled out from reference TRBV18 and TRBJ1-6, the complete variable domain reads NAGVMQNPRHLVRRRGQEARLRCSPMKGHSHVYWYRQLPEEGLKFMVYLQKENIIDESGMPKERFSAEFPKEGPSILRIQQVVRGDSAAYFCASSRDSSYNSPLHFGNGTRLTVT.

This clonotype was detected a few times. The chain carries TRBV27 and TRBJ2-1; the D gene is possibly TRBD2 (6 bases). This CDR3 region has 13 residues. The germline V gene encodes CDR1 MNHEY and CDR2 SMNVEV (reference sequence). The ends were cut back, 5 bases at V and 4 bases at J, with 9 bases in the middle. Here the CDR3 DNA reads TGTGCCAGCAGTCCGACTAGATACAATGAGCAGTTCTTC. Its protein is CASSPTRYNEQFF.

V usage is TRBV7-9 and J usage is TRBJ1-1; D gene unclear. V dropped 2 bases and J dropped 4 bases, with 11 bases sitting between them. The germline CDR1 and CDR2 sequences are SEHNR and FQNEAQ (reference sequence). This CDR3 comprises 14 residues. Here the CDR3 DNA reads TGTGCCAGCAGCTTATTTGACGACGGCACTGAAGCTTTCTTT. The encoded protein is CASSLFDDGTEAFF.

This clonotype was observed a few times. As DNA, the CDR3 is TGTGCCAGCAGAAAACGGTTGGGGCGGGAGGCTTCCTACGAGCAGTACTTC. Translating gives CASRKRLGREASYEQYF. The chain joins TRBV6-5 to TRBJ2-7; 8 bases fit TRBD2. Losses at the gene ends were 6 bases for V and 1 base for J; bases not matched to a gene: 14. Germline CDR1 and CDR2: MNHEY and SVGAGI. The CDR3 consists of 17 residues.

This chain joins TRBV7-8 and TRBJ2-7, with D perhaps TRBD1 (5 bases). The CDR3 sequence is 15 residues long. Germline CDR1 is SGHVS and CDR2 is FQNEAQ. V dropped 5 bases and J dropped 3 bases, with 17 bases sitting between them. This chain's CDR3 is CASSPNRQTLYEQYF. The CDR3 nucleotides are TGTGCCAGCAGCCCCAACCGACAGACCCTCTACGAGCAGTACTTC.